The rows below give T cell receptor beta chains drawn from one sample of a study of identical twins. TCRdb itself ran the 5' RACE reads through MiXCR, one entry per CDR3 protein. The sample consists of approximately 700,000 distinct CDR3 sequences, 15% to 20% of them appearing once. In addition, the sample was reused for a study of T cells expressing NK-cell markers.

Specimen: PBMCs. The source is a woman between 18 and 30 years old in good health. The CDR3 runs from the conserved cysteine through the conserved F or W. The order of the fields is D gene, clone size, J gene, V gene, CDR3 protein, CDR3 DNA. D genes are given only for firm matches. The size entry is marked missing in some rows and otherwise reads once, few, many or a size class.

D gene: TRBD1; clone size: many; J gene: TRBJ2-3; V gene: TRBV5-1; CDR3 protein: CASSPGTGGTDTQYF; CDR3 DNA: TGCGCCAGCAGCCCTGGGACAGGGGGCACAGATACGCAGTATTTT
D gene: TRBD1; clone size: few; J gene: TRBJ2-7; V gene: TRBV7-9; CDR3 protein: CASSLGQQTTGWDEQYF; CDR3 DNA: TGTGCCAGCAGCTTGGGGCAACAGACGACAGGGTGGGACGAGCAGTACTTC
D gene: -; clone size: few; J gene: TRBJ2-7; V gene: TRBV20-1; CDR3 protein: CSARDRFGSNEQYF; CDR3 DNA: TGCAGTGCTAGAGATAGGTTTGGCTCCAACGAGCAGTACTTC
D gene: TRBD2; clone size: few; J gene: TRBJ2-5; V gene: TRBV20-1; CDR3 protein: CSAGLAGQETQYF; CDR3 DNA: TGCAGTGCGGGACTAGCGGGGCAAGAGACCCAGTACTTC
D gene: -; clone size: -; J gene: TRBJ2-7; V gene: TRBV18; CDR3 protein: CASSPGEYEQYF; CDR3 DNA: TGTGCCAGCTCACCGGGGGAGTACGAGCAGTACTTC
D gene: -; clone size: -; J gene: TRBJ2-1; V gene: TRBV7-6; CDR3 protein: CASSLRVLGVEQFF; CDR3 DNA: TGTGCCAGCAGCCTGAGGGTCCTGGGTGTGGAGCAGTTCTTC
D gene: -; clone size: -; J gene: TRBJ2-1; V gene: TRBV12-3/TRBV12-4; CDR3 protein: CASTKLTGGDEQFF; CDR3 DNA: TGTGCCAGCACCAAACTGACAGGTGGGGATGAGCAGTTCTTC
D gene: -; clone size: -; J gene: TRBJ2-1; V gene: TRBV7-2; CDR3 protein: CASSPTPRGEQFF; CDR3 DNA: TGTGCCAGCAGCCCAACCCCCAGGGGTGAGCAGTTCTTC
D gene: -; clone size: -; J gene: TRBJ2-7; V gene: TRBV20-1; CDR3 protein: CSARLTSRGEQYF; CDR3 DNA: TGCAGTGCTAGATTGACTTCGCGTGGCGAGCAGTACTTC
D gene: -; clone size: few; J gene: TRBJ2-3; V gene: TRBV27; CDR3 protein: CASRQRGGPDTQYF; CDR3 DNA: TGTGCCAGCAGACAACGCGGGGGCCCAGATACGCAGTATTTT
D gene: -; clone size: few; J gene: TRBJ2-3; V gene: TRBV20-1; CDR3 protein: CSAINSNSKDTQYF; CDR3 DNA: TGCAGTGCGATCAATAGTAATTCAAAAGATACGCAGTATTTT
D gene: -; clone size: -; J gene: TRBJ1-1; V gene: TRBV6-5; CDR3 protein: CASSYSSTGSEAFF; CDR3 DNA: TGTGCCAGCAGTTACTCGTCCACGGGTAGTGAAGCTTTCTTT
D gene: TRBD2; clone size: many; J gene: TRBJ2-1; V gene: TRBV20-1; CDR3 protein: CSAPSISGSAFF; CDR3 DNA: TGCAGTGCTCCATCTATTAGCGGGAGTGCGTTCTTC
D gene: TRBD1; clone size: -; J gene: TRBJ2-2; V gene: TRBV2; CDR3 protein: CASSERAGGRFF; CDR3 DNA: TGTGCCAGCAGTGAAAGGGCAGGGGGACGGTTTTTT
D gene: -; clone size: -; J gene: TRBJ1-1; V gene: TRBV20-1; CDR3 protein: CSARVVGGSGAFF; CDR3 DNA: TGCAGTGCTAGAGTAGTAGGGGGTTCGGGAGCTTTCTTT
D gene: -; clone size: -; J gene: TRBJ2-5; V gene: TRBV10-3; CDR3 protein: CAISEDQRETQYF; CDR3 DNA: TGTGCCATCAGCGAGGATCAGAGAGAGACCCAGTACTTC
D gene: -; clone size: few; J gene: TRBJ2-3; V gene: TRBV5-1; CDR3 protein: CATKGGGVTDTQYF; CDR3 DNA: TGCGCCACCAAAGGAGGAGGGGTAACAGATACGCAGTATTTT
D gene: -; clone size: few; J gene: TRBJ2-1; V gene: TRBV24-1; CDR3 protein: CATRNDVGNEQFF; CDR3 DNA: TGTGCCACCAGAAATGACGTTGGTAATGAGCAGTTCTTC
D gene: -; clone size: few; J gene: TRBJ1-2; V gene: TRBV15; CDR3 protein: CATSRREANYGYTF; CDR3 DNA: TGTGCCACCAGCAGGAGGGAAGCTAACTATGGCTACACCTTC
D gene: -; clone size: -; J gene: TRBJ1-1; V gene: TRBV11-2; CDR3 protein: CASSPPRGGTEAFF; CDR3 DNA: TGTGCCAGCAGCCCCCCCCGGGGCGGGACTGAAGCTTTCTTT
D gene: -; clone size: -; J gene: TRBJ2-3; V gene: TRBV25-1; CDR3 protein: CASSGIDTQYF; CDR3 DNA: TGTGCCAGCAGTGGTATAGATACGCAGTATTTT
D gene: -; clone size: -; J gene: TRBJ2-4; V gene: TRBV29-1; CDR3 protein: CSSRGRTSNIQYF; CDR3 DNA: TGCAGCTCCCGGGGGCGGACTTCAAACATTCAGTACTTC
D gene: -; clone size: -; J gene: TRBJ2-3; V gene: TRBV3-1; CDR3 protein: CASSQVWSSTDTQYF; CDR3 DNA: TGTGCCAGCAGCCAAGTGTGGTCTAGCACAGATACGCAGTATTTT
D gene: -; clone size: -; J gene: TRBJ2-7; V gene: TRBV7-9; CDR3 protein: CASSLTDEQYF; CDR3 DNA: TGTGCCAGCAGCTTAACTGACGAGCAGTACTTC
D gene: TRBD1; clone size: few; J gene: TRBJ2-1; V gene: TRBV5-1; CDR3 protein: CASSRERQGWAQFF; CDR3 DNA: TGCGCCAGCAGCCGGGAAAGACAGGGTTGGGCGCAGTTCTTC
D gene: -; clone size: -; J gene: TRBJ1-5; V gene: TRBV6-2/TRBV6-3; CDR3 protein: CASRSREDNQPQHF; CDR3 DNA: TGTGCCAGCAGATCTCGGGAGGACAATCAGCCCCAGCATTTT
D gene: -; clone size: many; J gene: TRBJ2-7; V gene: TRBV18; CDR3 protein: CASSPMGRSSYEQYF; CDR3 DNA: TGTGCCAGCTCACCAATGGGTCGCAGCTCCTACGAGCAGTACTTC
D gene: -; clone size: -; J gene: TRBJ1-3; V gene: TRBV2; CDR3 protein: CASSERATADGNTIYF; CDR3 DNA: TGTGCCAGCAGTGAACGGGCCACCGCCGATGGAAACACCATATATTTT
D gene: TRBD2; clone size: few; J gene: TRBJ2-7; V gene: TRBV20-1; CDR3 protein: CSARIAGAYEQYF; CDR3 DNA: TGCAGTGCTAGGATAGCGGGAGCGTACGAGCAGTACTTC
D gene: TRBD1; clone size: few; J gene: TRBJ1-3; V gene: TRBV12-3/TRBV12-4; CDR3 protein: CASSLLQGSGNTIYF; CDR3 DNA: TGTGCCAGCAGTCTTCTACAGGGGTCAGGAAACACCATATATTTT
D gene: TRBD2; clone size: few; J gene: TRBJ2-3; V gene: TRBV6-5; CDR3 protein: CASSYGGSGSDTQYF; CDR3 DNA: TGTGCCAGCAGTTACGGCGGGAGTGGGTCAGATACGCAGTATTTT
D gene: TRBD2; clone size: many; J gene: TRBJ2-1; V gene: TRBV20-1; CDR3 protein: CSARPLAGGNEQFF; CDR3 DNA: TGCAGTGCTAGACCACTAGCGGGAGGCAATGAGCAGTTCTTC
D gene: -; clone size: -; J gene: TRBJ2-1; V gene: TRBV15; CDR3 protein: CATSREVGDYNEQFF; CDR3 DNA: TGTGCCACCAGCAGAGAGGTAGGGGATTACAATGAGCAGTTCTTC
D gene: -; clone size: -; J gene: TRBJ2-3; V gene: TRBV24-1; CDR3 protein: CATSDKGTPVDTQYF; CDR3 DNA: TGTGCCACCAGTGACAAAGGGACTCCGGTAGATACGCAGTATTTT